This TCR beta chain was observed in a study of response to subunit inactivated influenza vaccine. Study findings and constraints: Authors suggested that a seasonal influenza vaccination recruits few new T cells each time.

CDR3 size: 16 residues. CDR1 is SGHRS, CDR2 YFSETQ, per germline. Deletions cut 0 bases from V and 1 base from J, with 11 bases between. Each CDR3 protein gets one entry after TCRdb re-called the RT-PCR reads with MiXCR. The sample has roughly 710,000 distinct CDR3 sequences; 12% to 15% are singletons. Remarks on this clonotype: The antigen remains undetermined.

The sequences come from PBMCs from blood, collected 14 days before vaccination. V gene TRBV5-1 combines with J gene TRBJ2-1; the D is unclear. The receptor was derived from a man aged 50 to 59 who received an inactivated influenza vaccine. As DNA, the CDR3 is TGCGCCAGCAGCTTGGCCGGGTTCCTATCCTACAATGAGCAGTTCTTC. Translation gives CASSLAGFLSYNEQFF.